Presented here are 15 T cell receptor beta chains from one specimen sequenced in a study of cytomegalovirus exposure and HLA in healthy donors. Both 60 Vbeta primers and 13 Jbeta primers went into the PCR. Sequencing used immunoSEQ multiplex PCR; TCRdb keeps in-frame clones, though not all of them. Among 150,000 to 200,000 clones listed, 70% to 80% were seen once. The sample taken for sequencing was PBMCs. Receptor source: a woman between 45 and 60 years old in good health and CMV-seronegative.

V is TRBV4-2 and J is TRBJ2-5, with 12 positions matching TRBD2. The better agreement between TRBJ2-7 and the DNA end casts doubt on the J call. This CDR3 is built from 16 residues. Germline CDR1 LGHNA, CDR2 YNFKEQ. This CDR3 is CASSQDPTSGSDEQYF. The CDR3 DNA is TGTGCCAGCAGCCAAGACCCGACTAGCGGGAGTGACGAGCAGTACTTC.

This clone came up a few times. The J gene is TRBJ2-5, the V gene TRBV10-3; D might be TRBD2 (5 bases). This CDR3 is 15 amino acids long. The V gene lost 3 bases and the J gene lost 0 bases, with 11 bases spanning the gap. Germline-derived CDR1 and CDR2 are ENHRY and SYGVKD. This CDR3 reads CAISDGRGYQETQYF. The CDR3, as DNA: TGTGCCATCAGTGACGGCAGAGGGTACCAAGAGACCCAGTACTTC.

J is TRBJ2-1 and V is TRBV4-2; 10 nucleotides agree with TRBD2. The CDR3 is made up of 20 amino acids. V trimming: 1 base; J trimming: 0 bases; junction bases outside the gene matches: 12. CDR1 and CDR2 (germline): LGHNA, YNFKEQ. CDR3 region: CASSQGRAGGHKSSYNEQFF. The CDR3 DNA sequence: TGTGCCAGCAGCCAAGGTCGAGCGGGGGGGCACAAAAGCTCCTACAATGAGCAGTTCTTC.

The chain uses TRBV19 and TRBJ2-3, with 9 nucleotides matching TRBD2. Germline assignment: CDR1 LNHDA and CDR2 SQIVND (reference sequence). Trimming at V came to 7 bases and at J to 5 bases, leaving 7 bases not matched to a gene. The CDR3 runs 14 residues. As DNA, the CDR3 is TGTGCCAGTAATAGCGGGAGATCTTTAGATACGCAGTATTTT. Translating gives CASNSGRSLDTQYF.

The chain is built from TRBV9 and TRBJ1-1; 7 bases fit TRBD1. Germline V CDR1 and CDR2: SGDLS, YYNGEE. The CDR3 has 15 amino acids. V was pared by 3 bases and J by 3 bases, with 8 bases of the junction left unmatched. CDR3 region: CASSARQGADTEAFF. The CDR3 bases are TGTGCCAGCAGCGCGAGACAGGGTGCGGACACTGAAGCTTTCTTT.

The gene calls are TRBV6-1 and TRBJ2-4; D might be TRBD1 (5 bases). There are 14 residues in the CDR3. Germline values: CDR1 MNHNS, CDR2 SASEGT. Trimming took off 7 bases at V and 7 bases at J, with 17 bases between the two ends. In DNA, the CDR3 is TGTGCCAGCACTGGGGCAGGAACAGGCAACATTCAGTACTTC. This encodes CASTGAGTGNIQYF.

The chain has TRBV28 and TRBJ2-7; 10 bases line up with TRBD1. The CDR3 totals 14 residues. The germline gives CDR1 MDHEN, CDR2 SYDVKM. Losses at the gene ends were 9 bases for V and 2 bases for J; bases not matched to a gene: 7. CDR3 protein: CASTGTGDTYEQYF. CDR3 DNA: TGTGCCAGTACCGGGACAGGGGACACCTACGAGCAGTACTTC.

This rearrangement joins TRBV13 to TRBJ2-7; D might be TRBD2 (6 bases). This CDR3 spans 14 amino acids. CDR1 and CDR2 (germline): PRHDT, FYEKMQ (reference sequence). Trimming left V 0 bases short and J 2 bases short, with 8 bases between. The CDR3 DNA reads as TGTGCCAGCAGCTTAGGCGCGGGAACCTACGAGCAGTACTTC. Protein product: CASSLGAGTYEQYF.

The rearrangement links TRBV19 to TRBJ2-7, with 8 bases lining up with TRBD1. Germline values: CDR1 LNHDA, CDR2 SQIVND (reference sequence). Trimming removed 3 bases from V and 2 bases from J; junction bases left unmatched: 6. This CDR3 is built from 15 residues. CDR3 amino acids: CASSILDRGPYEQYF. The CDR3 region has the DNA TGTGCCAGTAGTATCCTCGACAGGGGCCCCTACGAGCAGTACTTC. The variable domain in full, with the rest retrieved from reference TRBV19 and TRBJ2-7, is DGGITQSPKYLFRKEGQNVTLSCEQNLNHDAMYWYRQDPGQGLRLIYYSQIVNDFQKGDIAEGYSVSREKKESFPLTVTSAQKNPTAFYLCASSILDRGPYEQYFGPGTRLTVT.

This chain's CDR3 is CASVPGFNKNTEAFF. The CDR3 DNA is TGTGCCAGCGTACCGGGGTTTAACAAGAACACTGAAGCTTTCTTT. The genes are TRBV5-6 and TRBJ1-1; D gene ambiguous. The CDR3 covers 15 residues. Between the trimmed V and J ends, which lost 7 bases and 1 base, there was a span of 17 bases. Germline V gene lookup returns CDR1 SGHDT and CDR2 YYEEEE.

The chain employs TRBV28 and TRBJ2-1; TRBD1 matches at 7 bases. CDR1 is MDHEN and CDR2 is SYDVKM in the germline V gene. The CDR3 is made up of 13 amino acids. With 3 bases clipped from V and 10 bases from J, the junction kept 6 bases outside the gene matches. This chain's CDR3 is CASSFPTGQEQFF. DNA for the CDR3: TGTGCCAGCAGTTTCCCGACAGGGCAGGAGCAGTTCTTC.

The chain employs TRBV19 and TRBJ2-7; 10 bases align to TRBD1. The CDR3 totals 15 residues. Germline values: CDR1 LNHDA, CDR2 SQIVND (reference sequence). V was clipped by 5 bases and J by 0 bases; unmatched bases: 4. The DNA of the CDR3 is TGTGCCAGTAGTCCGGGACAGGGGAGCTCCTACGAGCAGTACTTC. It yields the protein CASSPGQGSSYEQYF.

V usage is TRBV19 and J usage is TRBJ1-6; D call uncertain. Germline V CDR1 and CDR2: LNHDA, SQIVND (reference sequence). The CDR3 totals 12 residues. Trimming took off 6 bases at V and 7 bases at J, with 7 bases between the two ends. CDR3 region: CASRPANSPLHF. The CDR3 region has the DNA TGTGCCAGTAGGCCCGCGAATTCACCCCTCCACTTT.

The chain joins TRBV27 to TRBJ2-1; weak D call: TRBD2 (5 bases). The length of the CDR3 is 14 residues. The germline gives CDR1 MNHEY, CDR2 SMNVEV (reference sequence). The V and J ends lost 0 bases and 9 bases respectively, with 12 bases between them. As DNA, the CDR3 is TGTGCCAGCAGTTTATCGAGGGAGTATAGTGAGCAGTTCTTC. It encodes CASSLSREYSEQFF.

The chain couples TRBV19 to TRBJ1-3, with D unresolved. V lost 3 bases, J lost 2 bases, and 14 bases lay in between. CDR1 and CDR2 (germline): LNHDA, SQIVND (reference sequence). The CDR3 runs to 16 residues. The CDR3 nucleotides read TGTGCCAGTAGTATTTCAGCGGACTTTACTGGAAACACCATATATTTT. Translation: CASSISADFTGNTIYF. The whole variable domain, remainder taken from reference TRBV19 and TRBJ1-3, is DGGITQSPKYLFRKEGQNVTLSCEQNLNHDAMYWYRQDPGQGLRLIYYSQIVNDFQKGDIAEGYSVSREKKESFPLTVTSAQKNPTAFYLCASSISADFTGNTIYFGEGSWLTVV.